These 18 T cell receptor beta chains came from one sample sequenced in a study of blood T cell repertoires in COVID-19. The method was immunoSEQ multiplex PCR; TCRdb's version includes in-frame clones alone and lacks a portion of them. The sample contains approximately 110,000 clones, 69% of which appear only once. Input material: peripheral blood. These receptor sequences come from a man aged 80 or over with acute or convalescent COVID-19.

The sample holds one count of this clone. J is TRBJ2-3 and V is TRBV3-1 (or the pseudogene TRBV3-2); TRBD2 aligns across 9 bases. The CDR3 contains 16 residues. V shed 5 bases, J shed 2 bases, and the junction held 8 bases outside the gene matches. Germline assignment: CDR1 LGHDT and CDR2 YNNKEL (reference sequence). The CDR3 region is CASSASSGDITDTQYF. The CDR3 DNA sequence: TGTGCCAGCAGCGCATCTAGCGGGGATATCACAGATACGCAGTATTTT.

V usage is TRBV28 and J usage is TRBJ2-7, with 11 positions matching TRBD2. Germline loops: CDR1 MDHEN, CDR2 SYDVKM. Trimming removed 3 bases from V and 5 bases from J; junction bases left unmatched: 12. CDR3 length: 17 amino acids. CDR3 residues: CASSLEVIAGGKDEQYF. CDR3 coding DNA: TGTGCCAGCAGTTTGGAGGTGATAGCGGGAGGGAAAGACGAGCAGTACTTC.

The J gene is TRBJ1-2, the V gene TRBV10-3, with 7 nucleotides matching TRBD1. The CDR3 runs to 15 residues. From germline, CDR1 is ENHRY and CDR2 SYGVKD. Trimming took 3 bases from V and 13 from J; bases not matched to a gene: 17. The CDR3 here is CAISDSRDSLGKCTF. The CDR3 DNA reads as TGTGCCATCAGTGATTCCCGGGACAGCCTAGGCAAGTGCACCTTC.

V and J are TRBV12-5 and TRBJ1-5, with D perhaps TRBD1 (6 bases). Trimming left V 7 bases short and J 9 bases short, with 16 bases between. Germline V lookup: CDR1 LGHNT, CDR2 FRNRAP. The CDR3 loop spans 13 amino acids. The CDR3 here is CASASGQQGPQHF. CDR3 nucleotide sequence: TGTGCTAGTGCCTCGGGCCAACAGGGGCCCCAGCATTTT.

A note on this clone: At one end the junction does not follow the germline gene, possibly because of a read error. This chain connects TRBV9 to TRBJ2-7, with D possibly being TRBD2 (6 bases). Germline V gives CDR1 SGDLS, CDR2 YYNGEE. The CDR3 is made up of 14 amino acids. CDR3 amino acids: CASSVGLAAEGSAF. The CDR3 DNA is TGTGCCAGCAGCGTGGGACTGGCGGCGGAGGGTAGTGCCTTC. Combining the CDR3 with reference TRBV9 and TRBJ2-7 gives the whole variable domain DSGVTQTPKHLITATGQRVTLRCSPRSGDLSVYWYQQSLDQGLQFLIQYYNGEERAKGNILERFSAQQFPDLHSELNLSSLELGDSALYFCASSVGLAAEGSAFGPGTRLTVT.

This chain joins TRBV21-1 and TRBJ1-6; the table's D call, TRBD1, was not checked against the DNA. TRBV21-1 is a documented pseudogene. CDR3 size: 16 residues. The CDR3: CASSKDQGWYNSPLHF. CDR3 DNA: TGTGCCAGCAGCAAAGACCAGGGTTGGTATAATTCACCCCTCCACTTT.

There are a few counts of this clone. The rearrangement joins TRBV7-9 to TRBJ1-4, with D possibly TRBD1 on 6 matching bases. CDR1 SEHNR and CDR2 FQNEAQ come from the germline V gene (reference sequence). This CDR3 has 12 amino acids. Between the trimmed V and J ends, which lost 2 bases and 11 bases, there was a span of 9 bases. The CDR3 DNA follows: TGTGCCAGCAGCTTACAAGGGGGTAAACTGTTTTTT. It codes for CASSLQGGKLFF. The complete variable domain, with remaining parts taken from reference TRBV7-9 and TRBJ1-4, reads DTGVSQNPRHKITKRGQNVTFRCDPISEHNRLYWYRQTLGQGPEFLTYFQNEAQLEKSRLLSDRFSAERPKGSFSTLEIQRTEQGDSAMYLCASSLQGGKLFFGSGTQLSVL.

CDR3 amino acids: CASSDLGQLHDEQFF. The CDR3 bases are TGTGCCAGCAGTGATTTGGGACAATTACACGATGAGCAGTTCTTC. The V call is TRBV2, the J call TRBJ2-1, with D possibly matching TRBD1 (6 bases). The CDR3 is 15 residues long. CDR1 and CDR2 from the germline V gene are SNHLY and FYNNEI. With 3 bases removed from V and 8 bases from J, the gap between germline ends came to 17 bases.

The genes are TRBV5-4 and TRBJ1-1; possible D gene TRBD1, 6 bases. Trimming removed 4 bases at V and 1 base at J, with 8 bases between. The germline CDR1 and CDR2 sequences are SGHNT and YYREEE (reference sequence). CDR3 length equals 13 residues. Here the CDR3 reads CASSRGQNTEAFF. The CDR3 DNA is TGTGCCAGCAGCCGGGGACAGAACACTGAAGCTTTCTTT.

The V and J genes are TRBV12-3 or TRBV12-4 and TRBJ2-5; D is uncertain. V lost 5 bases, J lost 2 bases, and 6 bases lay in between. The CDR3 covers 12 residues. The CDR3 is CASSGAQETQYF. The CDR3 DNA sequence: TGTGCCAGCAGTGGAGCACAAGAGACCCAGTACTTC.

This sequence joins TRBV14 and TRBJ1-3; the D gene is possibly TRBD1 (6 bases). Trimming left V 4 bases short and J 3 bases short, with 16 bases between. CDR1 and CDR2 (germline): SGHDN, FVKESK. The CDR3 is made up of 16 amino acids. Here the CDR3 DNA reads TGTGCCAGCAGCCCCCCGGGGGGGACACTTGGAAACACCATATATTTT. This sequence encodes CASSPPGGTLGNTIYF.

CDR3 amino acids: CASSRGVSNQPQHF. In DNA, the CDR3 is TGTGCCAGCAGCCGGGGTGTGAGCAATCAGCCCCAGCATTTT. The V and J genes are TRBV28 and TRBJ1-5; no reliable D call. The V gene's germline CDR1 is MDHEN and CDR2 SYDVKM. The CDR3 has 14 amino acids. Between the trimmed V and J ends, which lost 6 bases and 1 base, there was a span of 10 bases.

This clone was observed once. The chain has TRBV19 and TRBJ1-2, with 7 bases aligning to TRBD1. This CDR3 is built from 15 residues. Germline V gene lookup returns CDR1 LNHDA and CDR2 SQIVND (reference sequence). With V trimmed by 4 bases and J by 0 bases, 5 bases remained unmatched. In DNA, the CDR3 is TGTGCCAGTAGTACCGACAGGGTTTCTAACTATGGCTACACCTTC. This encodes CASSTDRVSNYGYTF.

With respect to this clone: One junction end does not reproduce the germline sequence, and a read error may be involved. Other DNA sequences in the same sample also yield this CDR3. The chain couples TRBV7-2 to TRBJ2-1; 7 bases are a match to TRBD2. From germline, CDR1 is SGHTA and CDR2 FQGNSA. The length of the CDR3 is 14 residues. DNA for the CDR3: TGTGCTAGCAGCTTAACTAGCGAGCACAATGAGCAGTTCTTC. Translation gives CASSLTSEHNEQFF.

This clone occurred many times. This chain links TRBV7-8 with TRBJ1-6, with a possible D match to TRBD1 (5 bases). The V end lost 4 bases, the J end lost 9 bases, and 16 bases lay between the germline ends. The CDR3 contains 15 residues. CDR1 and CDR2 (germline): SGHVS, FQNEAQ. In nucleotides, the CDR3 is TGTGCCAGCAGCTATGCGGGGGGAAGGGGTTCACCCCTCCACTTT. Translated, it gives CASSYAGGRGSPLHF.

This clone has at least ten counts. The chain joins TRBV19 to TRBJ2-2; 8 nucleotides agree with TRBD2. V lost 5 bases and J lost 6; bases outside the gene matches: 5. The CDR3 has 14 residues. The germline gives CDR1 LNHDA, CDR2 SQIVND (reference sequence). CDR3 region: CASSYGSGAGELFF. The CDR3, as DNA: TGTGCCAGTAGTTATGGTAGCGGGGCCGGGGAGCTGTTTTTT.

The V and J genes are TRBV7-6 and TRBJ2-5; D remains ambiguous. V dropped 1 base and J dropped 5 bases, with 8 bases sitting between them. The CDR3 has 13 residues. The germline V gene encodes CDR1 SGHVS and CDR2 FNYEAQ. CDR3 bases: TGTGCCAGCAGCTTAGGTGCGTGGGAGACCCAGTACTTC. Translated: CASSLGAWETQYF. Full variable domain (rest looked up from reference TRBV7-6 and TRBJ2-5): GAGVSQSPRYKVTKRGQDVALRCDPISGHVSLYWYRQALGQGPEFLTYFNYEAQQDKSGLPNDRFSAERPEGSISTLTIQRTEQRDSAMYRCASSLGAWETQYFGPGTRLLVL.

This CDR3 is CATSSGDSGLDYGYTF. Written as DNA, the CDR3 is TGTGCCACCAGCAGCGGGGACTCTGGGTTGGACTATGGCTACACCTTC. The chain carries TRBV15 and TRBJ1-2; tentative D call: TRBD1 (5 bases). V lost 3 bases to trimming and J lost 3 bases, with 17 bases between them. CDR3 length: 16 residues. The germline gives CDR1 LNHNV, CDR2 YYDKDF (reference sequence). The full variable domain, its missing parts supplied by reference TRBV15 and TRBJ1-2, is DAMVIQNPRYQVTQFGKPVTLSCSQTLNHNVMYWYQQKSSQAPKLLFHYYDKDFNNEADTPDNFQSRRPNTSFCFLDIRSPGLGDTAMYLCATSSGDSGLDYGYTFGSGTRLTVV.